This entry features one T cell receptor beta chain sequence. There are 15 residues in the CDR3. Trimming took 0 bases from V and 2 from J; bases not matched to a gene: 1. Germline loops: CDR1 KGHSH, CDR2 LQKENI. What went into each PCR as a spike was synthetic TCR analog templates. The table came from immunoSEQ multiplex PCR; TCRdb's copy has only in-frame clones and leaves some out. This table has 55,000 or so clones, over 70% appearing once. This entry is derived from a study of PD-L1 blockade in urothelial cancer. The chain has TRBV18 and TRBJ2-3; 8 bases map to TRBD1. The clonotype was recovered from a man in his forties or fifties with urothelial cancer. The sample consisted of PBMCs, taken around atezolizumab (anti-PD-L1) treatment. Here the CDR3 DNA reads TGTGCCAGCTCACCACCGCAGGGGGCCACAGATACGCAGTATTTT. Residues: CASSPPQGATDTQYF.